This is a list of T cell receptor beta chains from one sample in a study of technical replicates of blood from a handful of donors. The data were produced by immunoSEQ multiplex PCR, yet TCRdb's version contains in-frame clones alone and is incomplete. There are around 85,000 clones in the sample; roughly 94% occur only once, and around 0.25% lies in the top ten. Sequencing input: T cells isolated from PBMCs. The origin of the receptors is a human donor in good health. Each CDR3 is given with its conserved first and last residue.

V	J	CDR3
TRBV9	TRBJ2-1	CASSTQGFRKNNEQFF
TRBV6-6	TRBJ2-5	CASTARSGGGAETQYF
TRBV6-1	TRBJ1-5	CASSEANIRPNQPQHF
TRBV15	TRBJ2-5	CATSPRLQETQYF
TRBV11-2	TRBJ2-1	CASSLGTGTGGNEQFF
TRBV5-1	TRBJ2-2	CASSLLGEHTGELFF
TRBV28	TRBJ2-7	CASSSRDTGGYEQYF
TRBV11-2	TRBJ1-4	CASSRSEVTTNEKLFF
TRBV30	TRBJ1-1	CAWSFIGTGTEAFF
TRBV2	TRBJ1-2	CASSDGQGGGYTF
TRBV5-5	TRBJ2-7	CASSLSIAGFEDEQYF
TRBV27	TRBJ1-1	CASSSIHRGNTEAFF
TRBV9	TRBJ2-5	CASSVVGVETQYF
TRBV2	TRBJ2-5	CASSAAGEQETQYF
TRBV28	TRBJ2-6	CASSPGQFSGANVLTF
TRBV25-1	TRBJ1-5	CASGDRGLGNQPQHF
TRBV6-1	TRBJ2-7	CASRPQGEEQYF
TRBV4-1	TRBJ2-7	CASSQEGTSGRFRPTSYEQYF
TRBV5-1	TRBJ2-7	CASSPGGVLTSHEQYF
TRBV4-1	TRBJ2-3	CASSQRPTGNTDTQYF
TRBV6-5	TRBJ1-2	CASTPDSNYGYTF
TRBV5-1	TRBJ2-5	CASSLALLAGETQYF
TRBV12-1	TRBJ1-5	CASSLYSEGQGFNQPQHF
TRBV27	TRBJ2-5	CASSSILAVGRWETQYF
TRBV19	TRBJ1-2	CASSIFSGLGDGYTF